This TCR beta chain was recorded in a study of cytomegalovirus exposure and HLA in healthy donors. Some clones are missing from TCRdb's copy, which holds only in-frame ones; the method was immunoSEQ multiplex PCR. This table holds about 160,000 clones, roughly nine tenths found once. Whole-study findings and limits: Cytomegalovirus status was reportedly diagnosed by the classifier with high specificity and sensitivity. In a later analysis, first-cohort TCR clusters were found to tend to co-occur in the 95 to 150 validation repertoires.

The CDR3 sequence is 12 residues long. The germline V gene encodes CDR1 MGHRA and CDR2 YSYEKL. V shed 5 bases and J shed 4 bases, with 6 bases lying between them. Concerning this clone itself: Its antigen is as yet unknown.

Sequencing used PBMCs. This sequence joins TRBV4-1 and TRBJ1-3; D uncertain. The TCR comes from a woman in her twenties or thirties in good health and CMV-seronegative. The CDR3 reads CASSYLGNTIYF. CDR3 sequence (DNA): TGCGCCAGCAGCTACCTGGGAAACACCATATATTTT.